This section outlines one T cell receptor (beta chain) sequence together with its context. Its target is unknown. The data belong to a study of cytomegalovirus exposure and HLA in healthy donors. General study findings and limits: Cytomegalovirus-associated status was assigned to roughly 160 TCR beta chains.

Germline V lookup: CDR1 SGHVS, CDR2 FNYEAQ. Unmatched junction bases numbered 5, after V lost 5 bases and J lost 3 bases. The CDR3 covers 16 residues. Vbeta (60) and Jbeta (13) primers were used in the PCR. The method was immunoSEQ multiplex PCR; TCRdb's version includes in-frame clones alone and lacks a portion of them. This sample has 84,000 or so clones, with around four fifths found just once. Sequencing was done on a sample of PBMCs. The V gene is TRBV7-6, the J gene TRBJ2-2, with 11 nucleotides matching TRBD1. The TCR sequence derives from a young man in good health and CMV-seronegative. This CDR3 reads CASSPLGQGDTGELFF. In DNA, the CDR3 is TGTGCCAGCAGCCCCCTGGGACAGGGGGACACCGGGGAGCTGTTTTTT.